The sequence of this T cell receptor (beta chain) was determined in a study of T cell responses to AZD1222 COVID-19 vaccine. Looking at the study overall: Second-dose timings of about 4 or about 12 weeks were pooled. Notes on the study in general: The span of vaccine-associated CD4 TCRs extended across spike, with dominance at 160-218 and 743-854. Repertoire sampling happened only post peak T cell response. Baseline seropositivity occurred in only a handful of AZD1222 recipients.

About this clone: Its antigen is still unknown.

Assay: immunoSEQ multiplex PCR; the TCRdb copy retains only in-frame clones and omits some. Of over 150,000 clones listed, 85% to 95% are singletons. The TCR originated in an adult in good health. This specimen was peripheral blood, taken on day 0 of AZD1222 vaccination.

The CDR3 nucleotides are TGTGCCAGCACCCTTAGGCCCGGAGGGACGGTTTATGGCTACACCTTC. Protein sequence: CASTLRPGGTVYGYTF. V and J are TRBV27 and TRBJ1-2, with a possible D match to TRBD1 (5 bases). This CDR3 contains 16 residues. Germline-derived CDR1 and CDR2 are MNHEY and SMNVEV (reference sequence). Trimming shortened V by 7 bases and J by 5 bases, and 23 bases separated the two germline ends.